Presented here are 6 T cell receptor beta chains from one specimen sequenced in a study of T-cell reconstitution after alpha-beta-depleted transplantation in children. TCRbeta library construction was performed incorporating unique molecular identifiers. TCRdb processed the PCR reads anew with MiXCR; each CDR3 protein has one entry. The sample consists of hundreds of thousands of distinct CDR3 sequences, approximately 12% of them appearing once. The specimen comprised PBMCs, sampled from the stem cell graft. The receptors were sampled from a human donor who donated a stem cell graft to a child with Fanconi anemia.

This clonotype was picked up many times. The DNA of the CDR3 is TGTGCCAGCAGCTTCCGCCCTGTGAACACTGAAGCTTTCTTT. Its translation: CASSFRPVNTEAFF. The rearrangement links TRBV7-3 to TRBJ1-1; D not resolved. Germline V lookup: CDR1 SGHTA, CDR2 FQGTGA. This CDR3 has 14 amino acids. V lost 3 bases and J 0 bases, leaving 8 bases between the germline ends. Based on the CDR3 plus reference TRBV7-3 and TRBJ1-1, the full variable domain is GAGVSQTPSNKVTEKGKYVELRCDPISGHTALYWYRQSLGQGPEFLIYFQGTGAADDSGLPNDRFFAVRPEGSVSTLKIQRTERGDSAVYLCASSFRPVNTEAFFGQGTRLTVV.

The chain employs TRBV7-8 and TRBJ1-2, with 8 bases identical to TRBD1. Losses at the gene ends were 5 bases for V and 4 bases for J; bases not matched to a gene: 6. Germline V gives CDR1 SGHVS, CDR2 FQNEAQ. This CDR3 comprises 14 residues. This CDR3 is CASSLPGQAYGYTF. DNA of the CDR3: TGTGCCAGCAGCCTCCCGGGACAGGCCTATGGCTACACCTTC.

This clonotype was picked up a small number of times. The junction does not match germline at one end; this may be a read error. The chain uses TRBV7-7 and TRBJ2-2, with 9 positions matching TRBD2. CDR3 length: 14 amino acids. Germline V lookup: CDR1 SSHAT, CDR2 FNYEAQ (reference sequence). Here the CDR3 reads CASSLGLAPGELFF. The CDR3 coding sequence is TGTGCTAGCAGCCTCGGACTAGCGCCCGGGGAGCTGTTTTTT.

This clonotype came up many times. The chain recombines TRBV7-9 with TRBJ1-2; D might be TRBD1 (5 bases). The CDR3 totals 14 residues. V was clipped by 4 bases and J by 6 bases, with 15 bases between them. Germline V gene lookup returns CDR1 SEHNR and CDR2 FQNEAQ (reference sequence). The CDR3, as DNA: TGTGCCAGCAGCTCGCAGACAGCTCTACATGGCTACACCTTC. Translating gives CASSSQTALHGYTF.

This clonotype has only a few counts. The chain combines TRBV7-9 with TRBJ2-7; D uncertain. Germline V gene lookup returns CDR1 SEHNR and CDR2 FQNEAQ (reference sequence). The CDR3 has 12 residues. V was clipped by 6 bases and J by 5 bases, with 11 bases between them. CDR3 sequence reads: CASSWKNDEQYF. The DNA for the CDR3 is TGTGCCAGCAGTTGGAAAAACGACGAGCAGTACTTC. The variable domain in full, completed from reference TRBV7-9 and TRBJ2-7, reads DTGVSQNPRHKITKRGQNVTFRCDPISEHNRLYWYRQTLGQGPEFLTYFQNEAQLEKSRLLSDRFSAERPKGSFSTLEIQRTEQGDSAMYLCASSWKNDEQYFGPGTRLTVT.

This clonotype was seen a handful of times. The rearrangement links TRBV10-3 to TRBJ1-4; the D is unclear. V was cut by 11 bases and J by 4 bases, with 14 bases left in between. This CDR3 has 13 residues. The germline CDR1 and CDR2 sequences are ENHRY and SYGVKD. CDR3 sequence: CASQPSVNEKLFF. In DNA form, the CDR3 reads TGTGCCTCGCAACCCTCGGTTAATGAAAAACTGTTTTTT.